Below are 21 T cell receptor beta chains sequenced from a single sample in a study of T cell responses to AZD1222 COVID-19 vaccine. Method: immunoSEQ multiplex PCR; TCRdb's copy keeps in-frame clones and lacks some. The repertoire consists of fewer than 200,000 clones, with approximately 90% occurring once and the leading ten covering under 6.5%. The specimen comprised peripheral blood, sampled on day 0 of AZD1222 vaccination. The receptors were sampled from an adult in good health.

This chain links TRBV18 with TRBJ2-1; 12 bases align to TRBD2. The germline gives CDR1 KGHSH, CDR2 LQKENI. The CDR3 has 15 amino acids. The ends lost 4 bases at V and 6 bases at J; junction bases unmatched: 4. The CDR3 loop is CASSRASGGANEQFF. In DNA form, the CDR3 reads TGTGCCAGCTCACGAGCTAGCGGGGGGGCCAATGAGCAGTTCTTC.

The rearrangement links TRBV4-1 to TRBJ2-1; the D gene is possibly TRBD1 (7 bases). Trimming removed 3 bases from V and 3 bases from J, with 12 bases in between. This CDR3 is built from 15 residues. Germline V lookup: CDR1 MGHRA, CDR2 YSYEKL. The CDR3 region has the DNA TGCGCCAGCAGCCAGGACAGGAGGGGCTACAATGAGCAGTTCTTC. It encodes CASSQDRRGYNEQFF.

This rearrangement joins TRBV2 to TRBJ2-3, with 9 bases that match TRBD1. The V gene's germline CDR1 is SNHLY and CDR2 FYNNEI. There are 15 residues in the CDR3. V lost 6 bases and J lost 3; bases outside the gene matches: 7. The CDR3 nucleotides read TGTGCCAGCAGCGCGGGACAGGGTGGTACAGATACGCAGTATTTT. It yields the protein CASSAGQGGTDTQYF.

The gene calls are TRBV28 and TRBJ2-7; D unresolved. CDR1 MDHEN and CDR2 SYDVKM come from the germline V gene. The CDR3 spans 15 residues. The V end lost 2 bases, the J end lost 3 bases, and 14 bases lay between the germline ends. The CDR3 region has the DNA TGTGCCAGCAGTTTAAGTAGTACAAACAGCTACGAGCAGTACTTC. Translation gives CASSLSSTNSYEQYF.

This chain joins TRBV6-1 and TRBJ1-6; 7 bases map to TRBD1. The V gene end was trimmed by 3 bases and the J gene end by 6 bases; junction bases not matched to a gene: 11. The CDR3 runs 17 residues. The germline gives CDR1 MNHNS, CDR2 SASEGT. CDR3 sequence: CASSDGQRGLSNSPLHF. Here the CDR3 DNA reads TGTGCCAGCAGTGACGGACAGAGGGGGCTCTCTAATTCACCCCTCCACTTT.

V and J are TRBV7-6 and TRBJ1-5; D remains ambiguous. The V end lost 5 bases, the J end lost 5 bases, and 16 bases lay between the germline ends. Per germline, CDR1 SGHVS and CDR2 FNYEAQ. There are 15 residues in the CDR3. The CDR3 region is CASSASARPYQPQHF. Written as DNA, the CDR3 is TGTGCCAGCAGCGCCTCCGCCCGGCCTTATCAGCCCCAGCATTTT.

J is TRBJ1-4 and V is TRBV15, with no clear D. V lost 0 bases to trimming and J lost 3 bases, with 8 bases between them. Germline V CDR1 and CDR2: LNHNV, YYDKDF (reference sequence). There are 15 residues in the CDR3. This CDR3 is CATSRDRAANEKLFF. CDR3 in DNA: TGTGCCACCAGCAGAGATAGGGCAGCTAATGAAAAACTGTTTTTT.

The chain employs TRBV5-1 and TRBJ1-4, with 8 positions matching TRBD1. CDR1 is SGHRS and CDR2 is YFSETQ in the germline V gene. This CDR3 has 14 residues. Trimming at V came to 4 bases and at J to 8 bases, leaving 7 bases not matched to a gene. The CDR3: CASSRTGWEEKLFF. CDR3 coding DNA: TGCGCCAGCAGCCGGACAGGGTGGGAAGAAAAACTGTTTTTT.

V usage is TRBV28 and J usage is TRBJ2-3; 9 bases align to TRBD1. The CDR3 has 15 residues. Germline CDR1 is MDHEN and CDR2 is SYDVKM. V lost 4 bases and J lost 7; bases outside the gene matches: 9. The CDR3 coding sequence is TGTGCCAGCAGTTCACATGGACAGGGGTTGAATACGCAGTATTTT. It translates to CASSSHGQGLNTQYF. Variable domain in full (rest from reference TRBV28 and TRBJ2-3): DVKVTQSSRYLVKRTGEKVFLECVQDMDHENMFWYRQDPGLGLRLIYFSYDVKMKEKGDIPEGYSVSREKKERFSLILESASTNQTSMYLCASSSHGQGLNTQYFGPGTRLTVL.

This clone was counted a few times. The J gene is TRBJ1-2, the V gene TRBV28, with D maybe TRBD1 (5 bases). Germline V gene data show CDR1 as MDHEN and CDR2 as SYDVKM. The CDR3 has 15 amino acids. Between the trimmed V and J ends, which lost 5 bases and 1 base, there was a span of 14 bases. CDR3 loop: CASSPGTYSNYGYTF. The DNA of the CDR3 is TGTGCCAGCAGTCCTGGGACCTACAGTAACTATGGCTACACCTTC.

This chain joins TRBV5-5 and TRBJ2-7; TRBD2 agrees at 8 bases. This CDR3 has 15 residues. Trimming cost V 4 bases and J 1 base; bases outside gene matches: 7. Per germline, CDR1 SGHKS and CDR2 YYEKEE (reference sequence). CDR3 in amino acids: CASSGQVAGSYEQYF. DNA of the CDR3: TGTGCCAGCAGCGGGCAGGTAGCGGGGTCCTACGAGCAGTACTTC.

CDR3 DNA sequence: TGTGCCAGCAGTTACCCCCGACAGACAACTAATGAAAAACTGTTTTTT. Translating it yields CASSYPRQTTNEKLFF. The chain carries TRBV6-7 and TRBJ1-4; TRBD1 might be the D (5 bases). TRBV6-7 is known as an ORF, though its function is uncertain. V lost 2 bases and J 0 bases, leaving 10 bases between the germline ends. The CDR3 runs to 16 residues.

This chain uses TRBV7-3 with TRBJ1-6, with no clear D. Looked up from germline, CDR1 is SGHTA and CDR2 is FQGTGA. Trimming stripped 5 bases from V and 6 bases from J, with 14 bases between. The length of the CDR3 is 15 residues. The CDR3 protein is CASSARSGRNSPLHF. The CDR3 DNA follows: TGTGCCAGCAGCGCCAGGTCGGGTCGTAATTCACCCCTCCACTTT.

V is TRBV2 and J is TRBJ1-6, with 9 bases identical to TRBD1. The CDR3 sequence is 15 residues long. Unmatched junction bases numbered 8, after V lost 6 bases and J lost 8 bases. The germline gives CDR1 SNHLY, CDR2 FYNNEI. CDR3 bases: TGTGCCAGCAGAACGATGGGACAGGGCGATTCACCCCTCCACTTT. This translates into CASRTMGQGDSPLHF.

The gene calls are TRBV5-8 and TRBJ2-6; TRBD2 matches 7 bases. Germline trimming cut 0 bases from V and 2 bases from J; bases unmatched to any gene: 2. Germline values: CDR1 SGHTS, CDR2 YDEGEE. The CDR3 totals 16 residues. The DNA of the CDR3 is TGTGCCAGCAGCTTGGCCAGCGGGGCTGGGGCCAACGTCCTGACTTTC. Encoded protein: CASSLASGAGANVLTF.

The gene calls are TRBV10-3 and TRBJ2-7, with 12 bases fitting TRBD1. V lost 4 bases and J lost 2; bases outside the gene matches: 9. This CDR3 comprises 17 residues. The germline gives CDR1 ENHRY, CDR2 SYGVKD. DNA for the CDR3: TGTGCCATCAGTGTGGGGGACCGGGACAGGGGGCCCTACGAGCAGTACTTC. Its protein product is CAISVGDRDRGPYEQYF.

The V gene is TRBV19, the J gene TRBJ1-5; no clear D. This CDR3 contains 17 residues. Germline V gene lookup returns CDR1 LNHDA and CDR2 SQIVND (reference sequence). Deletions cut 4 bases from V and 1 base from J, with 17 bases between. The DNA for the CDR3 is TGTGCCAGTAGTACGAATGAGGGAATTGACAGCAATCAGCCCCAGCATTTT. It specifies CASSTNEGIDSNQPQHF.

The V gene is TRBV20-1, the J gene TRBJ2-7, with 8 bases lining up with TRBD1. V lost 3 bases to trimming and J lost 4 bases; unmatched junction nucleotides: 11. CDR1 is DFQATT, CDR2 SNEGSKA, per germline (reference sequence). The CDR3 is 15 residues long. CDR3 DNA sequence: TGCAGTGCTAGTAATGCGGACAGGGAAGTTTACGAGCAGTACTTC. This encodes CSASNADREVYEQYF.

CDR3 nucleotides: TGTGCCAGCTCACAAGACTCCCCCCTTACGGGACAGCCCCAGCATTTT. Translating it yields CASSQDSPLTGQPQHF. This chain connects TRBV18 to TRBJ1-5; D is uncertain. Looked up from germline, CDR1 is KGHSH and CDR2 is LQKENI. Trimming removed 4 bases from V and 7 bases from J, with 20 bases in between. CDR3 size: 16 residues. Complete variable domain (other parts from reference TRBV18 and TRBJ1-5): NAGVMQNPRHLVRRRGQEARLRCSPMKGHSHVYWYRQLPEEGLKFMVYLQKENIIDESGMPKERFSAEFPKEGPSILRIQQVVRGDSAAYFCASSQDSPLTGQPQHFGDGTRLSIL.

The CDR3 protein is CASSQVVTGGHNEQFF. In DNA, the CDR3 is TGTGCCAGCAGCCAAGTGGTGACAGGGGGCCACAATGAGCAGTTCTTC. The gene calls are TRBV3-1 (or the pseudogene TRBV3-2) and TRBJ2-1; 10 nucleotides agree with TRBD1. V lost 1 base and J lost 5; bases outside the gene matches: 5. The CDR3 is 16 amino acids. Germline assignment: CDR1 LGHDT and CDR2 YNNKEL (reference sequence).

The rearrangement uses TRBV5-1 and TRBJ1-2; no clear D. The CDR3 length is 12 residues. Trimming left V 4 bases short and J 5 bases short, with 9 bases between. CDR1 SGHRS and CDR2 YFSETQ come from the germline V gene. The CDR3 sequence: CASSKDAYGYTF. CDR3 DNA: TGCGCCAGCAGCAAGGACGCGTATGGCTACACCTTC.